This T cell receptor (beta chain) was captured by sequencing in a study of T cell responses to AZD1222 COVID-19 vaccine. Of note for this clone: What it recognizes is unknown.

General study points: Clonal diversity may have been underestimated in mostly white British donors. At study baseline, merely a handful of AZD1222 recipients were seropositive.

Germline CDR1 reads MNHEY; CDR2 reads SVGEGT. This CDR3 is 18 amino acids long. V lost 0 bases to trimming and J lost 7 bases, with 22 bases between them. Clones were sequenced by immunoSEQ multiplex PCR, and TCRdb holds only the in-frame ones, with some missing. The table lists 66,000 or so clones, 60% to 85% of them singletons. The material was peripheral blood, obtained on day 0 of MenACWY control vaccination. The sequence was collected from an adult in good health. The V call is TRBV6-2 or TRBV6-3, the J call TRBJ1-3, with D unclear. In DNA, the CDR3 is TGTGCCAGCAGTTACTCGTGGGCGACCGGGTCCCGCGGCAACACCATATATTTT. Residues: CASSYSWATGSRGNTIYF.